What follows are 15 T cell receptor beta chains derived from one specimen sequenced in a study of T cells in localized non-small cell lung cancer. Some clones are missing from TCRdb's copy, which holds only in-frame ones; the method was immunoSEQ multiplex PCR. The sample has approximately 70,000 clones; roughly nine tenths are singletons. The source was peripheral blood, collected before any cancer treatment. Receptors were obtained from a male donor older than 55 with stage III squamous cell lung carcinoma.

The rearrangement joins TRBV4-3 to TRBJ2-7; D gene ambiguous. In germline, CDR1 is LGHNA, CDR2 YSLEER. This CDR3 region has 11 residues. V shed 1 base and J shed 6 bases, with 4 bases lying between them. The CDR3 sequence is CASSQGLEQYF. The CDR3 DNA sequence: TGCGCCAGCAGCCAAGGCCTCGAGCAGTACTTC.

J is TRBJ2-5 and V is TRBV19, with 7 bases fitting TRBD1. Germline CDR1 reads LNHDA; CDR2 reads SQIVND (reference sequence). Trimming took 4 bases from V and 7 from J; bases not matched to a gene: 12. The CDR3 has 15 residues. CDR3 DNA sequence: TGTGCCAGTAGTACCGATGACAGGGCCGTTGGGACCCAGTACTTC. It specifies CASSTDDRAVGTQYF. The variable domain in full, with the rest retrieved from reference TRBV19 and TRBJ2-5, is DGGITQSPKYLFRKEGQNVTLSCEQNLNHDAMYWYRQDPGQGLRLIYYSQIVNDFQKGDIAEGYSVSREKKESFPLTVTSAQKNPTAFYLCASSTDDRAVGTQYFGPGTRLLVL.

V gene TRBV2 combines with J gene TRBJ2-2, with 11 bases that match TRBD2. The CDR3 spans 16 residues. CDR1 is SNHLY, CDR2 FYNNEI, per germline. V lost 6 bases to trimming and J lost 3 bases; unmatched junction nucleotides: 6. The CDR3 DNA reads TGTGCCAGCAGCGGACTAGCGGGCGGGGACACCGGGGAGCTGTTTTTT. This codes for CASSGLAGGDTGELFF.

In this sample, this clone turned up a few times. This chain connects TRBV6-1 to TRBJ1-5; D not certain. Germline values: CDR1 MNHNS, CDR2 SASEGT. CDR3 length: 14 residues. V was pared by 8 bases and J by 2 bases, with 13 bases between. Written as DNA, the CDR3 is TGTGCCAGCCACCCATCGGCGGGCAATCAGCCCCAGCATTTT. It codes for CASHPSAGNQPQHF.

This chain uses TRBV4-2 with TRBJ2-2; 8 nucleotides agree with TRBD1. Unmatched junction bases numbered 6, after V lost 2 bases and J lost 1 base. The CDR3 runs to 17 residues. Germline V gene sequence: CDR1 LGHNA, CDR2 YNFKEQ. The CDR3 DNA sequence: TGTGCCAGCAGCCAAACCACCGGGACAGGGAACACCGGGGAGCTGTTTTTT. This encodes CASSQTTGTGNTGELFF.

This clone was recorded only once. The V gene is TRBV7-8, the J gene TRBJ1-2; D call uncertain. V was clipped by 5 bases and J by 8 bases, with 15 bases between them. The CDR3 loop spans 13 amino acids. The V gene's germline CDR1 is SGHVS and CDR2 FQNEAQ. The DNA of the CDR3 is TGTGCCAGCAGCCCCGAGCCCACATTAGGCTACACCTTC. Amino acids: CASSPEPTLGYTF. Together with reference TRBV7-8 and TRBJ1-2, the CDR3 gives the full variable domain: GAGVSQSPRYKVAKRGQDVALRCDPISGHVSLFWYQQALGQGPEFLTYFQNEAQLDKSGLPSDRFFAERPEGSVSTLKIQRTQQEDSAVYLCASSPEPTLGYTFGSGTRLTVV.

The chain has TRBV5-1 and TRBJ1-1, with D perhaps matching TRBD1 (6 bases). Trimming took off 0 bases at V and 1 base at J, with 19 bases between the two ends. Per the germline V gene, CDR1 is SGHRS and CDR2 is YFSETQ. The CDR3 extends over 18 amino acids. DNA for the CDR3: TGCGCCAGCAGCTTGGACGGGGGGCGTCAGGGGTCGAACACTGAAGCTTTCTTT. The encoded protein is CASSLDGGRQGSNTEAFF.

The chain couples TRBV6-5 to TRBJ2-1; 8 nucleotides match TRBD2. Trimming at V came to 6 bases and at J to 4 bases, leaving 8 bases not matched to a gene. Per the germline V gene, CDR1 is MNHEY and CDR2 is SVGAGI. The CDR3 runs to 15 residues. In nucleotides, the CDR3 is TGTGCCAGCAGAACGAGCGGGGGTTCTTACAATGAGCAGTTCTTC. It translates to CASRTSGGSYNEQFF.

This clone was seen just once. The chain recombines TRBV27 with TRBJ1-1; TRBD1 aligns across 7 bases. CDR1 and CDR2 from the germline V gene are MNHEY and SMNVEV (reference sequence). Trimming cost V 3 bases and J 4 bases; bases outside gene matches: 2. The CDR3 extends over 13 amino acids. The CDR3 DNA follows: TGTGCCAGCAGTTTCGACAGGGCCACTGAAGCTTTCTTT. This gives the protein CASSFDRATEAFF.

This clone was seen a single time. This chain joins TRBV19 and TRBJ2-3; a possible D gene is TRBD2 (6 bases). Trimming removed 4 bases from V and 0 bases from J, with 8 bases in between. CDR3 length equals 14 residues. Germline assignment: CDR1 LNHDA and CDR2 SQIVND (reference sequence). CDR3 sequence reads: CASSRGVSTDTQYF. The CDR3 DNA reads TGTGCCAGTAGTAGGGGGGTTAGCACAGATACGCAGTATTTT.

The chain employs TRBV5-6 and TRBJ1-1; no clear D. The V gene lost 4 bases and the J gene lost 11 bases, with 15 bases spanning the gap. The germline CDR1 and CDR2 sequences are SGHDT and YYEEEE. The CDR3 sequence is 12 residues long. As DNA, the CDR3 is TGTGCCAGCAGCACAACACTGGCCGGGGCTTTCTTT. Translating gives CASSTTLAGAFF.

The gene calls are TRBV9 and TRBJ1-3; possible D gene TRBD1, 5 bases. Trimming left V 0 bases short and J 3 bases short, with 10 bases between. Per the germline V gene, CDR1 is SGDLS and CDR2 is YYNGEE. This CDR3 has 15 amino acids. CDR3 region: CASSVGGNVGNTIYF. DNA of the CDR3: TGTGCCAGCAGCGTAGGGGGGAATGTTGGAAACACCATATATTTT.

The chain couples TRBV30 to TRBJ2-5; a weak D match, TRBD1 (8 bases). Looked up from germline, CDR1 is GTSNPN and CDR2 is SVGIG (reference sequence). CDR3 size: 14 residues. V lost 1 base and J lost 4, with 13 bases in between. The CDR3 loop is CAWSATGGAETQYF. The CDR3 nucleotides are TGTGCCTGGAGTGCAACAGGGGGGGCAGAGACCCAGTACTTC.

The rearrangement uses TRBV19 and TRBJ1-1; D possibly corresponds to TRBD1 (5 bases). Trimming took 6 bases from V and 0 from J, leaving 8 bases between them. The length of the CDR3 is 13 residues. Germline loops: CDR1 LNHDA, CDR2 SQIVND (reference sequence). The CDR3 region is CASSQTVNTEAFF. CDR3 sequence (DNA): TGTGCCAGTAGCCAGACAGTGAACACTGAAGCTTTCTTT.

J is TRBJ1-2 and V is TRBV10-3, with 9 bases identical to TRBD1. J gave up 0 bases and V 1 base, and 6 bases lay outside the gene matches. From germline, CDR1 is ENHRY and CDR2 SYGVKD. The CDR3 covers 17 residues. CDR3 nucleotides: TGTGCCATCAGTGAGTATAGGGACAGGGCCACTAACTATGGCTACACCTTC. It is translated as CAISEYRDRATNYGYTF.